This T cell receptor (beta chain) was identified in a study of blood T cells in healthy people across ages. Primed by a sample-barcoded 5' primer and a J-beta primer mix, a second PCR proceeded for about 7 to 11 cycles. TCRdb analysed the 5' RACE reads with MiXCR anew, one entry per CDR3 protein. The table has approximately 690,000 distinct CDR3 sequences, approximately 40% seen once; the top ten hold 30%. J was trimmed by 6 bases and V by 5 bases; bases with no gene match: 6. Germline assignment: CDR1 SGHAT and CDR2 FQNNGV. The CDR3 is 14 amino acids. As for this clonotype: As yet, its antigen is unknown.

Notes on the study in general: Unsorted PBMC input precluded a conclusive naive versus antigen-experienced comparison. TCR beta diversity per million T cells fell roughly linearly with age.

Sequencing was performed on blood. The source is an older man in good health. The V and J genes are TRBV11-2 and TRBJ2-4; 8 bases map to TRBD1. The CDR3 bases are TGTGCCAGCAGCCCTCGGACAGGGCCAAACATTCAGTACTTC. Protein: CASSPRTGPNIQYF.